Each of the 14 T cell receptor beta chains below was sequenced from the same sample in a study of blood T cell repertoires in COVID-19. Produced via immunoSEQ multiplex PCR; TCRdb's table is partial and in-frame only. This sample has more than 70,000 clones, with roughly four fifths found just once. The specimen was peripheral blood. The receptors come from a woman in her seventies with acute or convalescent COVID-19.

The V gene is TRBV15, the J gene TRBJ1-2; D possibly corresponds to TRBD1 (5 bases). The CDR3 runs to 15 residues. Germline CDR1 is LNHNV and CDR2 is YYDKDF (reference sequence). The germline V and J ends were trimmed by 0 bases and 5 bases, with 13 bases remaining between them. CDR3 region: CATSRDPRTGYGYTF. In DNA, the CDR3 is TGTGCCACCAGCAGAGATCCACGCACAGGTTATGGCTACACCTTC. Complete variable domain (other parts from reference TRBV15 and TRBJ1-2): DAMVIQNPRYQVTQFGKPVTLSCSQTLNHNVMYWYQQKSSQAPKLLFHYYDKDFNNEADTPDNFQSRRPNTSFCFLDIRSPGLGDTAMYLCATSRDPRTGYGYTFGSGTRLTVV.

The J gene is TRBJ2-3, the V gene TRBV19; no definite D call. CDR1 LNHDA and CDR2 SQIVND come from the germline V gene (reference sequence). The CDR3 runs to 13 residues. Trimming cost V 4 bases and J 0 bases, with 5 bases left between them. The CDR3 DNA reads TGTGCCAGTAGTAGCGGAAGCACAGATACGCAGTATTTT. As protein: CASSSGSTDTQYF.

This sequence joins TRBV25-1 and TRBJ2-7, with no clear D. Germline CDR1 is MGHDK and CDR2 is SYGVNS. V lost 1 base and J 6 bases, leaving 7 bases between the germline ends. The CDR3 is 12 amino acids. The CDR3 DNA reads TGTGCCAGCAGTGAATCCCGCGGCGAGCAGTACTTC. This translates into CASSESRGEQYF.

The chain carries TRBV5-8 and TRBJ2-7, with 14 bases aligning to TRBD2. CDR1 is SGHTS, CDR2 YDEGEE, per germline. V lost 4 bases to trimming and J lost 4 bases; unmatched junction nucleotides: 13. The CDR3 totals 18 residues. CDR3 sequence: CASSPRTSGRKRVYEQYF. CDR3 DNA: TGTGCCAGCAGCCCGCGGACTAGCGGGAGGAAAAGGGTTTACGAGCAGTACTTC.

V and J are TRBV30 and TRBJ2-7; a possible D gene is TRBD1 (6 bases). V lost 1 base and J 6 bases, leaving 16 bases between the germline ends. Germline assignment: CDR1 GTSNPN and CDR2 SVGIG (reference sequence). CDR3 length: 14 amino acids. The CDR3 region is CAWSAGPGVGEQYF. CDR3 nucleotides: TGTGCCTGGAGTGCCGGGCCAGGGGTCGGCGAGCAGTACTTC.

The chain joins TRBV27 to TRBJ1-2; D may be TRBD1 (5 bases). The V gene lost 3 bases and the J gene lost 3 bases, with 8 bases spanning the gap. Per germline, CDR1 MNHEY and CDR2 SMNVEV (reference sequence). The CDR3 covers 13 residues. Here the CDR3 reads CASSLEGYYGYTF. The CDR3 nucleotides read TGTGCCAGCAGTTTGGAGGGGTACTATGGCTACACCTTC.

The chain joins TRBV19 to TRBJ2-5; D is ambiguous. Per germline, CDR1 LNHDA and CDR2 SQIVND (reference sequence). The CDR3 is 13 residues long. V gave up 5 bases and J gave up 0 bases, with 7 bases separating them. The CDR3 spells CASSLLNQETQYF. The CDR3 region has the DNA TGTGCCAGTAGTCTCCTAAACCAAGAGACCCAGTACTTC. Variable domain in full (rest from reference TRBV19 and TRBJ2-5): DGGITQSPKYLFRKEGQNVTLSCEQNLNHDAMYWYRQDPGQGLRLIYYSQIVNDFQKGDIAEGYSVSREKKESFPLTVTSAQKNPTAFYLCASSLLNQETQYFGPGTRLLVL.

CDR3 loop: CASSTPGTGTYGYTF. The CDR3 nucleotides are TGTGCCAGCAGTACCCCCGGGACAGGGACTTATGGCTACACCTTC. The V call is TRBV27, the J call TRBJ1-2, with TRBD1 matching over 9 bases. The CDR3 contains 15 residues. The V and J ends lost 5 bases and 5 bases, in that order; junction bases with no gene match: 9. Per germline, CDR1 MNHEY and CDR2 SMNVEV (reference sequence).

The chain couples TRBV7-6 to TRBJ2-1, with TRBD2 identical over 9 bases. The CDR3 is 15 amino acids. V lost 5 bases and J lost 8; bases outside the gene matches: 10. Germline assignment: CDR1 SGHVS and CDR2 FNYEAQ. The CDR3 bases are TGTGCCAGCAGCAAGGGACTAGCCCTTTACGATGAGCAGTTCTTC. This translates into CASSKGLALYDEQFF.

Regarding this clone: An end of the junction does not agree with germline; a read error may underlie this. The chain is built from TRBV6-6 and TRBJ1-2; D possibly corresponds to TRBD1 (6 bases). The CDR3 loop spans 21 amino acids. The V gene's germline CDR1 is MNHNY and CDR2 SVGAGI (reference sequence). CDR3 nucleotide sequence: TGTGCCAGCAGCTACTTCGCCGGTGGGCAGGGCCGCCAGGGGCCCAACTATGGCTACACCTTC. It yields the protein CASSYFAGGQGRQGPNYGYTF.

The genes are TRBV27 and TRBJ2-2; D unclear. CDR1 is MNHEY and CDR2 is SMNVEV in the germline V gene (reference sequence). This CDR3 has 12 residues. With 3 bases removed from V and 7 bases from J, the gap between germline ends came to 6 bases. The CDR3 sequence: CASSFPSGELFF. The CDR3 DNA reads as TGTGCCAGCAGTTTTCCCAGCGGGGAGCTGTTTTTT.

CDR3 coding DNA: TGCGCCAGCAGCTTATATCAGGGGGCAGTCGAAGGCTACACCTTC. This sequence encodes CASSLYQGAVEGYTF. This sequence joins TRBV5-1 and TRBJ1-2; TRBD1 aligns across 8 bases. This CDR3 spans 15 amino acids. The germline V gene has CDR1 SGHRS and CDR2 YFSETQ. Germline trimming cut 2 bases from V and 8 bases from J; bases unmatched to any gene: 11. Based on the CDR3 plus reference TRBV5-1 and TRBJ1-2, the full variable domain is KAGVTQTPRYLIKTRGQQVTLSCSPISGHRSVSWYQQTPGQGLQFLFEYFSETQRNKGNFPGRFSGRQFSNSRSEMNVSTLELGDSALYLCASSLYQGAVEGYTFGSGTRLTVV.

A single count supports this clone. CDR3 protein: CASTAIVGTGELFF. The CDR3 coding sequence is TGTGCCAGTACTGCTATTGTTGGCACCGGGGAGCTGTTTTTT. V is TRBV19 and J is TRBJ2-2; D unresolved. With 7 bases removed from V and 4 bases from J, the gap between germline ends came to 13 bases. This CDR3 is 14 amino acids long. The germline V gene has CDR1 LNHDA and CDR2 SQIVND (reference sequence).

V gene TRBV24-1 combines with J gene TRBJ2-1, with 7 bases lining up with TRBD2. The germline V gene encodes CDR1 KGHDR and CDR2 SFDVKD. The CDR3 sequence is 15 residues long. V gave up 4 bases and J gave up 8 bases; unmatched junction bases: 10. Written as DNA, the CDR3 is TGTGCCACCAGTGACCGGATCGGGGGGAAGTATGAGCAGTTCTTC. Translated: CATSDRIGGKYEQFF.